This TCR beta chain was retrieved from a study of cytomegalovirus exposure and HLA in healthy donors. Primers: 60 Vbeta forward and 13 Jbeta reverse. Profiled with immunoSEQ multiplex PCR; TCRdb holds only in-frame clones, not every one. This sample has about 150,000 clones, with approximately 69% found just once. V shed 5 bases and J shed 6 bases, with 17 bases lying between them. CDR1 and CDR2 from the germline V gene are LNHDA and SQIVND (reference sequence). CDR3 size: 16 residues. Sequenced input: PBMCs. The origin of this receptor is a man aged 30-40 years in good health and CMV-seronegative. This chain connects TRBV19 to TRBJ1-6; D is perhaps TRBD1 (5 bases). The CDR3 sequence: CASSGGGGRGNSPLHF. The CDR3 nucleotides read TGTGCCAGTAGTGGAGGCGGGGGACGGGGTAATTCACCCCTCCACTTT.